This TCR beta chain comes out of a study of T cell repertoires in cytomegalovirus infection. Study context: Signatures in public TCR beta sequences pointed to both CMV infection and matching HLA type. General observations from the study: In two of eight donors, the top clonotype was HLA-C-restricted CMV-specific. There were carriers of CMV plus the relevant HLA, and cumulative public TCR beta family frequency identified them.

Concerning this clonotype: Antigen unknown.

A single record per CDR3 protein comes from TCRdb applying MiXCR to the reads. The sample lists approximately 300,000 distinct CDR3 sequences, roughly 29% occurring once. V lost 5 bases and J 0 bases, leaving 13 bases between the germline ends. CDR1 and CDR2 from the germline V gene are DFQATT and SNEGSKA (reference sequence). The CDR3 totals 15 residues. The source material was cultured PBMCs, sampled from culture after CMV antigen stimulation. This sequence originates from a human donor in good health (CMV status not recorded). Some clones in this sample may be carry-over from other donors' samples. The J gene is TRBJ1-4, the V gene TRBV20-1, with D perhaps matching TRBD1 (6 bases). DNA of the CDR3: TGCAGTGCTGTAGGGGGGGGGGCAACTAATGAAAAACTGTTTTTT. Translated, it gives CSAVGGGATNEKLFF.